These 4 T cell receptor beta chains share one sample of origin, sequenced in a study of blood T cells in healthy people across ages. It was with a sample-barcoded 5' primer and a J-beta primer mix that a second PCR of roughly 6 to 12 cycles was run. TCRdb passed the 5' RACE reads through MiXCR, listing each CDR3 protein once. This table holds around 1,900,000 distinct CDR3 sequences, approximately 40% found once. The sequencing sample was made of blood. The receptors come from a human donor in good health.

As DNA, the CDR3 is TGCAGTGCTAGAGATCTTTTAGGCCATAATGAGCAGTTCTTC. Its protein is CSARDLLGHNEQFF. The V and J genes are TRBV20-1 and TRBJ2-1; no definite D call. This CDR3 has 14 amino acids. The germline CDR1 and CDR2 sequences are DFQATT and SNEGSKA (reference sequence). V was pared by 0 bases and J by 7 bases, with 13 bases between.

The chain has TRBV2 and TRBJ2-7, with 9 bases that match TRBD2. The J call may not be correct, given that the DNA end is closer to TRBJ2-5. The CDR3 contains 15 residues. Per germline, CDR1 SNHLY and CDR2 FYNNEI. The CDR3 loop is CASSGRRGGVETQYF. DNA of the CDR3: TGTGCCAGCAGTGGGAGGCGGGGGGGCGTCGAGACCCAGTACTTC.

A note on this clonotype: Compared with germline, one end of the junction differs, possibly owing to a read error. The J gene is TRBJ2-2, the V gene TRBV5-1; D may match TRBD1 or TRBD2 (5 bases each). Germline assignment: CDR1 SGHRS and CDR2 YFSETQ. This CDR3 is 14 amino acids long. In DNA, the CDR3 is TGCGCCAGCAGCTTGGGGACACGCACCGGGGAGCGGTTTTTT. Translating gives CASSLGTRTGERFF.

The chain recombines TRBV12-3 or TRBV12-4 with TRBJ1-1; no clear D gene. Trimming removed 6 bases from V and 0 bases from J, with 11 bases in between. The CDR3 consists of 14 residues. CDR3 in amino acids: CASSPDFMNTEAFF. As DNA, the CDR3 is TGTGCCAGCAGCCCAGACTTCATGAACACTGAAGCTTTCTTT.